Listed below are T cell receptor beta chains from one sample, sequenced in a study of CD8 T cells in ankylosing spondylitis. One entry per CDR3 protein results from TCRdb running MiXCR on the 5' RACE reads. The sample records approximately 150,000 distinct CDR3 sequences, around a third being singletons. The sample comprised synovial fluid, either unsorted or a sorted T cell fraction (not recorded which). The receptors derive from a male donor with ankylosing spondylitis. CDR3s include the opening cysteine and the closing phenylalanine or tryptophan. The D gene is left open where the match is weak. Size is omitted from some rows. Given values are once, few, many or a class for expanded clones.

V gene	D gene	clone size	J gene	CDR3 DNA	CDR3 protein
TRBV29-1	-	-	TRBJ1-1	TGCAGCGTTGATCGGGGGAACACTGAAGCTTTCTTT	CSVDRGNTEAFF
TRBV5-4	-	-	TRBJ2-3	TGTGCCAGCAGCTTGAGCGGCCCACCCGATACGCAGTATTTT	CASSLSGPPDTQYF
TRBV25-1	-	-	TRBJ1-1	TGTGCCAGCAGTGATTGGGGGGGCGGGCGGCGGACTGAAGCTTTCTTT	CASSDWGGGRRTEAFF
TRBV9	TRBD1	-	TRBJ2-2	TGTGCCAGCAGCGTCGGACAGGTCGTTGACACCGGGGAGCTGTTTTTT	CASSVGQVVDTGELFF
TRBV20-1	TRBD1	-	TRBJ1-2	TGCAGTGCTAGGGGTGTGACAGGGAACTATGGCTACACCTTC	CSARGVTGNYGYTF
TRBV27	-	many	TRBJ2-3	TGTGCCAGCAGTATCGCGACCCCCGGTGCGGGGGATACGCAGTATTTT	CASSIATPGAGDTQYF
TRBV7-9	-	many	TRBJ1-5	TGTGCCAGCAGCTTAGCGGCGGGAGATCAGCCCCAGCATTTT	CASSLAAGDQPQHF
TRBV18	-	few	TRBJ2-2	TGTGCCAGCTCACCGCAGTCGAACACCGGGGAGCTGTTTTTT	CASSPQSNTGELFF
TRBV7-9	-	many	TRBJ2-7	TGTGCCAGCAGCCTCAGTGACTACGAGCAGTACTTC	CASSLSDYEQYF
TRBV4-2	-	-	TRBJ1-1	TGTGCCAGCAGCCAAGAGTGGTCCCCGAACACTGAAGCTTTCTTT	CASSQEWSPNTEAFF
TRBV7-9	-	-	TRBJ1-1	TGTGCCAGCAGCTCAGACGGTGGATTTGCAGCTTTCTTT	CASSSDGGFAAFF
TRBV5-1	-	few	TRBJ2-1	TGCGCCAGCAGCTTGGTAATTGCGGGCGGCAATGAGCAGTTCTTC	CASSLVIAGGNEQFF
TRBV20-1	-	-	TRBJ1-4	TGCAGTGCTAACCCGACGACAGCAACTAATGAAAAACTGTTTTTT	CSANPTTATNEKLFF
TRBV7-8	-	many	TRBJ2-7	TGTGCCAGCAGCTTAGCTAGCGGAACCTACGAGCAGTACTTC	CASSLASGTYEQYF
TRBV5-1	TRBD1	many	TRBJ2-3	TGCGCCAGCAGCCCCCGACAGGGTGGCACAGATACGCAGTATTTT	CASSPRQGGTDTQYF
TRBV5-1	TRBD1	-	TRBJ1-6	TGCGCCAGCAGCCCCATGACAGGGGTAGGGAATTCACCCCTCCACTTT	CASSPMTGVGNSPLHF
TRBV11-3	-	few	TRBJ2-5	TGTGCCAGCAGCCCGACCTCAGGGGTAGAGACCCAGTACTTC	CASSPTSGVETQYF
TRBV7-9	TRBD1	-	TRBJ2-7	TGTGCCAGCAGCGCGGGGACAGGCCCCCAGAGCTCCTACGAGCAGTACTTC	CASSAGTGPQSSYEQYF